These 21 T cell receptor beta chains share one sample of origin, sequenced in a study of CD8 T cells in Susac syndrome. Random hexamers served to reverse transcribe roughly 0.45 to 1 ug RNA. TCRdb fed the immunoSEQ multiplex PCR reads into MiXCR, producing one record per CDR3 protein. This sample has approximately 120,000 distinct CDR3 sequences; about 96% occur once, and the top ten carry around 0.1%. Specimen: CD4+ T cells from PBMCs. The receptors originated from a human donor in good health.

The chain uses TRBV28 and TRBJ1-3, with no clear D. The V end lost 0 bases, the J end lost 9 bases, and 15 bases lay between the germline ends. CDR1 is MDHEN, CDR2 SYDVKM, per germline. This CDR3 spans 15 amino acids. The CDR3 DNA follows: TGTGCCAGCAGTTTATGGGCAGCCGGGGTAGGCACCATATATTTT. Its translation: CASSLWAAGVGTIYF.

The chain carries TRBV4-3 and TRBJ2-1; 13 bases line up with TRBD2. This CDR3 has 17 amino acids. Germline CDR1 LGHNA, CDR2 YSLEER. V lost 1 base, J lost 8 bases, and 8 bases stayed unmatched. As DNA, the CDR3 is TGCGCCAGCAGCCAAGGACTAGCGGGAGGCCCTCGGGATGAGCAGTTCTTC. Translating it yields CASSQGLAGGPRDEQFF.

This sequence joins TRBV20-1 and TRBJ2-4; possibly TRBD2 for D (6 bases). CDR1 is DFQATT, CDR2 SNEGSKA, per germline (reference sequence). The CDR3 consists of 15 residues. V gave up 3 bases and J gave up 1 base, with 13 bases separating them. The CDR3 spells CSASPGRGAKNIQYF. The CDR3, as DNA: TGCAGTGCTAGTCCGGGACGGGGGGCCAAAAACATTCAGTACTTC.

The chain combines TRBV23-1 with TRBJ2-3; 7 bases match TRBD2. TRBV23-1 falls under the ORF class, with uncertain function. V shed 4 bases and J 5 bases; nucleotides not matched to a gene: 12. This CDR3 has 16 residues. In DNA, the CDR3 is TGCGCCAGCAGTCTCACATCCGGGACTAATGGAGATACGCAGTATTTT. This translates into CASSLTSGTNGDTQYF.

The rearrangement uses TRBV20-1 and TRBJ2-7; the D gene is possibly TRBD1 (5 bases). The CDR3 is made up of 15 amino acids. Trimming removed 0 bases from V and 3 bases from J, with 15 bases in between. Looked up from germline, CDR1 is DFQATT and CDR2 is SNEGSKA (reference sequence). The CDR3 loop is CSARDAQTANYEQYF. In nucleotides, the CDR3 is TGCAGTGCTAGAGATGCCCAGACAGCAAACTACGAGCAGTACTTC.

V usage is TRBV10-3 and J usage is TRBJ1-1, with 7 bases fitting TRBD1. The CDR3 runs to 14 residues. Losses at the gene ends were 6 bases for V and 1 base for J; bases not matched to a gene: 5. Germline values: CDR1 ENHRY, CDR2 SYGVKD. The CDR3 coding sequence is TGTGCCATCAGGTCTGACAGGGAGAACACTGAAGCTTTCTTT. Translating gives CAIRSDRENTEAFF.

This chain connects TRBV24-1 to TRBJ2-7; no clear D. CDR1 and CDR2 from the germline V gene are KGHDR and SFDVKD. This CDR3 is built from 13 residues. V was cut by 2 bases and J by 0 bases, with 4 bases left in between. CDR3 DNA sequence: TGTGCCACCAGTGATTCGAGCTCCTACGAGCAGTACTTC. Encoded protein: CATSDSSSYEQYF.

The gene calls are TRBV6-4 and TRBJ2-3; 9 nucleotides match TRBD1. The V and J ends lost 0 bases and 3 bases, in that order; junction bases with no gene match: 1. Germline V gene lookup returns CDR1 MRHNA and CDR2 SNTAGT. CDR3 length: 15 residues. The CDR3 is CASSDSGTGTDTQYF. The CDR3 coding sequence is TGTGCCAGCAGTGACTCCGGGACAGGGACAGATACGCAGTATTTT.

This rearrangement joins TRBV5-6 to TRBJ1-1; perhaps TRBD1 as D (5 bases). Germline V CDR1 and CDR2: SGHDT, YYEEEE. The germline V and J ends were trimmed by 6 bases and 4 bases, with 16 bases remaining between them. The length of the CDR3 is 14 residues. The CDR3 nucleotides read TGTGCCAGCATCCTGGTTGGGGCGAGCACTGAAGCTTTCTTT. This sequence encodes CASILVGASTEAFF.

This clonotype is a singleton in its sample. The gene calls are TRBV25-1 and TRBJ2-2, with a possible D match to TRBD2 (6 bases). CDR1 is MGHDK, CDR2 SYGVNS, per germline. Between the trimmed V and J ends, which lost 4 bases and 0 bases, there was a span of 9 bases. CDR3 size: 15 residues. The CDR3 loop reads CASSGGGANTGELFF. CDR3 DNA sequence: TGTGCCAGCAGTGGAGGCGGGGCGAACACCGGGGAGCTGTTTTTT. Together with reference TRBV25-1 and TRBJ2-2, the CDR3 gives the full variable domain: EADIYQTPRYLVIGTGKKITLECSQTMGHDKMYWYQQDPGMELHLIHYSYGVNSTEKGDLSSESTVSRIRTEHFPLTLESARPSHTSQYLCASSGGGANTGELFFGEGSRLTVL.

In its sample, this clonotype was seen once. Compared with germline, one end of the junction differs, possibly owing to a read error. V is TRBV7-2 and J is TRBJ1-5, with unresolved D. Germline CDR1 and CDR2: SGHTA and FQGNSA. The CDR3 spans 15 residues. The CDR3 loop reads CASSVAQDSNQPQHF. The CDR3 DNA is TGTGCCAGCAGCGTAGCGCAGGATAGCAATCAGCCCCAGCATTTT. The full variable domain, in which reference TRBV7-2 and TRBJ1-5 provide the parts outside the CDR3, is GAGVSQSPSNKVTEKGKDVELRCDPISGHTALYWYRQSLGQGLEFLIYFQGNSAPDKSGLPSDRFSAERTGGSVSTLTIQRTQQEDSAVYLCASSVAQDSNQPQHFGDGTRLSIL.

In its sample, this clonotype was seen once. The chain is built from TRBV7-2 and TRBJ1-3; 7 bases line up with TRBD1. Germline V gene sequence: CDR1 SGHTA, CDR2 FQGNSA. The length of the CDR3 is 14 residues. The J segment lost 5 bases and the V segment lost 4 bases, leaving 5 bases of the junction unmatched. CDR3 in amino acids: CASSSTGFRNTIYF. The CDR3 DNA is TGTGCCAGCAGCTCGACAGGGTTCAGAAACACCATATATTTT.

CDR3 loop: CSVRGTGGTYEQYF. DNA of the CDR3: TGCAGCGTTCGGGGGACAGGGGGGACCTACGAGCAGTACTTC. The chain links TRBV29-1 to TRBJ2-7, with 11 nucleotides matching TRBD1. Germline V gene data show CDR1 as SQVTM and CDR2 as ANQGSEA. With V trimmed by 5 bases and J by 2 bases, 5 bases remained unmatched. The CDR3 contains 14 residues.

CDR3 in amino acids: CASGQGHYEQYF. The CDR3 DNA follows: TGTGCCAGCGGACAGGGTCACTACGAGCAGTACTTC. The rearrangement links TRBV6-1 to TRBJ2-7; 8 nucleotides line up with TRBD1. Germline V gives CDR1 MNHNS, CDR2 SASEGT. There are 12 residues in the CDR3. Losses at the gene ends were 8 bases for V and 3 bases for J; bases not matched to a gene: 3.

This chain joins TRBV5-1 and TRBJ2-5; D is uncertain. This CDR3 region has 12 residues. Germline V CDR1 and CDR2: SGHRS, YFSETQ. Trimming left V 4 bases short and J 2 bases short, with 6 bases between. The chain's CDR3 is CASSAEQETQYF. As DNA, the CDR3 is TGCGCCAGCAGCGCTGAACAAGAGACCCAGTACTTC.

The chain employs TRBV5-6 and TRBJ2-4; D remains ambiguous. CDR1 is SGHDT, CDR2 YYEEEE, per germline. Trimming pared 1 base from V and 11 bases from J, leaving 16 bases between. The CDR3 is 14 amino acids. Here the CDR3 DNA reads TGTGCCAGCAGCTTGACTGCCGTGTCGCTCGTTCAGTACTTC. Its protein product is CASSLTAVSLVQYF. Looking up the rest from reference TRBV5-6 and TRBJ2-4 gives the full variable domain: DAGVTQSPTHLIKTRGQQVTLRCSPKSGHDTVSWYQQALGQGPQFIFQYYEEEERQRGNFPDRFSGHQFPNYSSELNVNALLLGDSALYLCASSLTAVSLVQYFGAGTRLSVL.

This clonotype appeared once. This chain connects TRBV9 to TRBJ2-5; 10 bases align to TRBD1. The trim removed 3 bases at V and 3 bases at J, leaving 5 bases unmatched. This CDR3 has 15 amino acids. CDR1 and CDR2 from the germline V gene are SGDLS and YYNGEE. The CDR3 loop is CASSGRTGGEETQYF. The CDR3 DNA follows: TGTGCCAGCAGCGGACGGACAGGGGGGGAAGAGACCCAGTACTTC.

The chain joins TRBV4-1 to TRBJ1-5; 10 bases agree with TRBD1. The germline V gene encodes CDR1 MGHRA and CDR2 YSYEKL. This CDR3 comprises 14 residues. Trimming took 5 bases from V and 7 from J; bases not matched to a gene: 5. In DNA form, the CDR3 reads TGCGCCAGCAGCTGGGACAGGGGCCAGCAGCCCCAGCATTTT. Encoded protein: CASSWDRGQQPQHF.

The rearrangement joins TRBV29-1 to TRBJ2-4; perhaps TRBD1 as D (7 bases). Germline V gives CDR1 SQVTM, CDR2 ANQGSEA. The V end was cut by 6 bases, the J end by 3 bases, with 18 bases between. The length of the CDR3 is 15 residues. The CDR3 DNA sequence: TGCAGCGTCGGACTTTCAGGGGGGAGCAAAAACATTCAGTACTTC. This encodes CSVGLSGGSKNIQYF.

As for this clonotype: It is likely a read error, because the conserved phenylalanine at the end of the CDR3 is missing. The limits of the CDR3 on the DNA are not certain, so only TCRdb's listed CDR3 is given. This chain joins TRBV7-3 and TRBJ1-2; TRBD1, the table's D call, lacks a check against the DNA. The CDR3 has 9 residues if both end residues are counted. CDR1 is SGHTA and CDR2 is FQGTGA in the germline V gene. This CDR3 reads CASSAGRGL.

The V gene is TRBV11-1, the J gene TRBJ2-2; 7 nucleotides align to TRBD2. The CDR3 has 15 amino acids. Trimming took 10 bases from V and 4 from J; bases not matched to a gene: 12. Per germline, CDR1 SGHAT and CDR2 FQDESV (reference sequence). The DNA for the CDR3 is TGTGCCACCCGAAAGGGGAGGGGACGCACCGGGGAGCTGTTTTTT. Translating gives CATRKGRGRTGELFF.